This T cell receptor beta chain was sequenced during a study of T cell responses to AZD1222 COVID-19 vaccine. Comment on this clone: Its matching antigen is unknown.

TCRdb's copy holds only in-frame clones and misses some; the assay was immunoSEQ multiplex PCR. The data contain about 120,000 clones, 80% to 90% of them singletons. Study-level points and caveats: Rises in breadth and depth of Spike-specific TCRs came after two AZD1222 doses.

This CDR3 is built from 13 residues. Germline-derived CDR1 and CDR2 are SQVTM and ANQGSEA. Trimming took 6 bases from V and 0 from J, leaving 11 bases between them. The sample in question was peripheral blood, obtained on day 0 of MenACWY control vaccination. The sequence was obtained from an adult in good health. The chain recombines TRBV29-1 with TRBJ1-1, with no clear D. The CDR3 region has the DNA TGCAGCGTGACTATAGTAGTGAACACTGAAGCTTTCTTT. It translates to CSVTIVVNTEAFF.